This T cell receptor (beta chain) was sequenced in a study of blood T cell repertoires in COVID-19. The CDR3 contains 13 residues. CDR1 GTSNPN and CDR2 SVGIG come from the germline V gene (reference sequence). V was cut by 2 bases and J by 0 bases, with 5 bases left in between. The protocol was immunoSEQ multiplex PCR, while the TCRdb copy is restricted to in-frame clones and leaves out a portion. The table shows around 140,000 clones, with approximately 88% occurring only once. Sequencing was done on a sample of peripheral blood. This TCR was sampled from a human donor in a cohort sampled during active COVID-19. The chain uses TRBV30 and TRBJ1-5; no firm D call. The DNA for the CDR3 is TGTGCCTGGAGTCACAATAGCAATCAGCCCCAGCATTTT. Translating it yields CAWSHNSNQPQHF.